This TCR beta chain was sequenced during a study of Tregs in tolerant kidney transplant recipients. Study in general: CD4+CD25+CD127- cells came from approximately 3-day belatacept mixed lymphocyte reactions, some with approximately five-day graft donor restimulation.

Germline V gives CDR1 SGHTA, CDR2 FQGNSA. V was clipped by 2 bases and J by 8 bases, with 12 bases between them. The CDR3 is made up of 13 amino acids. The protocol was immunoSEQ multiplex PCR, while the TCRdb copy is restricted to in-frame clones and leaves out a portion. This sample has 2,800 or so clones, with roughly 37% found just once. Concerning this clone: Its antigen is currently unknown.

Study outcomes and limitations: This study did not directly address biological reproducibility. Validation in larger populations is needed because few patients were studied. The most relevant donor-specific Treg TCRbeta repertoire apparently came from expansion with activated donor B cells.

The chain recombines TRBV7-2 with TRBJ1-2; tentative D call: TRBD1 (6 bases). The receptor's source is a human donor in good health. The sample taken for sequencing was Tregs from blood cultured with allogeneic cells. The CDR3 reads CASSLTDRHGYTF. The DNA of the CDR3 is TGTGCCAGCAGCTTAACCGACAGGCACGGCTACACCTTC.